The sequence of this T cell receptor beta chain was determined in a study of human T cells and chemical hapten exposure. Individual cDNA molecules each carried unique molecular identifiers attached by the library. Original processing notes: From around 20,000 to 690,000 TCRs were found per sample, with a median of 95,638. TCRdb passed the RACE reads through MiXCR, listing each CDR3 protein once. The V and J calls follow TCRdb's processing rather than the paper's. The table has tens of thousands of distinct CDR3 sequences, 3.7% seen once; the top ten hold 4.5% to 7%. Time point given: healthy volunteer bleed at 6 weeks. Total RNA came from unfractionated whole blood. This clonotype was picked up many times. Germline CDR1 SGHNT, CDR2 YYREEE (reference sequence). The CDR3 is made up of 14 amino acids. The V and J ends lost 4 bases and 0 bases respectively, with 11 bases between them.

The sequenced sample consisted of whole blood. The TCR comes from a human donor in good health. Some clones in this sample may be carry-over from other donors' samples. This rearrangement joins TRBV5-4 to TRBJ2-7; D may be TRBD1 (6 bases). In DNA form, the CDR3 reads TGTGCCAGCAGCACGACAGGAAGCTCCTACGAGCAGTACTTC. Its translation: CASSTTGSSYEQYF.